This TCR beta chain was identified in a study of T cell responses to AZD1222 COVID-19 vaccine. At the level of the study: Second-dose intervals near 4 or 12 weeks were combined. Study-wide points: Reportedly, nearly half the spike-specific TCRs target unmutated variant regions.

To note about this clone: Antigen: not known.

Libraries were prepared by immunoSEQ multiplex PCR; TCRdb keeps only in-frame clonotypes and omits some of them. The repertoire holds some 120,000 clones, with roughly 87% as singletons. The CDR3 length is 9 residues. The V end was cut by 11 bases, the J end by 6 bases, with 6 bases between. Germline V gene data show CDR1 as ENHRY and CDR2 as SYGVKD. The receptor comes from an adult in good health. The V gene is TRBV10-3, the J gene TRBJ2-3; unclear D gene. This specimen consisted of peripheral blood, obtained on day 0 of AZD1222 vaccination. The CDR3 DNA reads TGTGCCCGTGGGGATACGCAGTATTTT. It encodes CARGDTQYF.